Listed below are T cell receptor beta chains from one sample, sequenced in a study of T cells after yellow fever vaccination. A single record per CDR3 protein comes from TCRdb applying MiXCR to the 5' RACE reads. The repertoire holds over 300,000 distinct CDR3 sequences, with about 4% as singletons. Sequences were derived from PBMCs, sampled 5 days after the yellow fever booster vaccination. The receptor source for this set is a man aged 18 to 29 who received the YFV17D yellow fever vaccine. Each CDR3 is given with its conserved first and last residue. D genes are given only for firm matches. The size entry is marked missing in some rows and otherwise reads once, few, many or a size class.

d_call | j_call | v_call | clone_size | cdr3_aa | cdr3_nt
. | TRBJ1-6 | TRBV5-1 | . | CASRETGGTLSSYNSPLHF | TGCGCCAGCAGAGAGACCGGGGGGACTTTGAGCTCCTATAATTCACCCCTCCACTTT
. | TRBJ2-5 | TRBV11-1 | few | CASSHSQNEQETQYF | TGTGCCAGCAGTCACTCCCAGAACGAGCAAGAGACCCAGTACTTC
. | TRBJ1-5 | TRBV4-1 | . | CASSQDPGQTSQPQHF | TGCGCCAGCAGCCAAGATCCTGGGCAAACCTCTCAGCCCCAGCATTTT
TRBD2 | TRBJ2-3 | TRBV12-3/TRBV12-4 | . | CASPRAGGPRTDTQYF | TGTGCCAGCCCCAGGGCGGGGGGGCCTAGGACAGATACGCAGTATTTT
TRBD1 | TRBJ1-4 | TRBV6-6 | few | CASSYSDREELFF | TGTGCCAGCAGTTACTCGGACAGGGAGGAACTGTTTTTT
TRBD2 | TRBJ2-3 | TRBV12-3/TRBV12-4 | many | CASSLRGEGADTQYF | TGTGCCAGCAGTTTGCGGGGGGAAGGGGCAGATACGCAGTATTTT
TRBD2 | TRBJ2-3 | TRBV14 | . | CASRRLAGGADTQYF | TGTGCCAGCAGAAGACTAGCGGGGGGGGCCGATACGCAGTATTTT
. | TRBJ2-7 | TRBV29-1 | . | CSVGPSLRGSEQYF | TGCAGCGTTGGCCCGTCTCTACGAGGGAGTGAGCAGTACTTC
. | TRBJ1-5 | TRBV20-1 | . | CSARDLNQPQHF | TGCAGTGCTAGAGATCTAAATCAGCCCCAGCATTTT
. | TRBJ1-5 | TRBV27 | . | CASSLEGGWGATNNQPQHF | TGTGCCAGCAGTTTAGAAGGGGGGTGGGGCGCGACGAACAATCAGCCCCAGCATTTT
. | TRBJ1-6 | TRBV20-1 | many | CSAPSSYNSPLHF | TGCAGTGCCCCAAGCTCCTATAATTCACCCCTCCACTTT
TRBD1 | TRBJ2-3 | TRBV18 | few | CASSTGTGGPDTQYF | TGTGCCAGCTCAACTGGGACAGGGGGTCCAGATACGCAGTATTTT
. | TRBJ2-2 | TRBV19 | . | CASRHSGELFF | TGTGCCAGTAGACACTCCGGGGAGCTGTTTTTT
. | TRBJ2-7 | TRBV7-6 | . | CASSYRQGRYEQYF | TGTGCCAGCAGCTACCGTCAGGGGCGGTACGAGCAGTACTTC
. | TRBJ1-2 | TRBV12-2 | . | CASRLARQNPDGYTF | TGTGCAAGTCGCTTAGCGAGGCAGAACCCCGACGGCTACACCTTC
. | TRBJ1-1 | TRBV3-1 | . | CASSPRQVDTEAFF | TGTGCCAGCAGCCCACGACAGGTTGACACTGAAGCTTTCTTT
. | TRBJ1-3 | TRBV10-3 | few | CAIVGGGFGTIYF | TGTGCCATCGTCGGCGGGGGGTTCGGCACCATATATTTT
. | TRBJ2-1 | TRBV9 | many | CASSVVAGVPVNEQFF | TGTGCCAGCAGCGTAGTTGCAGGCGTCCCCGTGAATGAGCAGTTCTTC
. | TRBJ2-7 | TRBV6-5 | . | CASLGTSSYEQYF | TGTGCCAGCCTCGGGACTTCCTCCTACGAGCAGTACTTC
TRBD2 | TRBJ2-5 | TRBV6-2/TRBV6-3 | many | CASSVWAGGLQETQYF | TGTGCCAGCAGTGTCTGGGCGGGGGGACTACAAGAGACCCAGTACTTC
TRBD2 | TRBJ2-5 | TRBV5-4 | . | CASSPGHSGGEETQYF | TGTGCCAGCAGCCCGGGGCATAGCGGGGGAGAGGAGACCCAGTACTTC
. | TRBJ2-3 | TRBV5-1 | . | CASSYQAVTDTQYF | TGCGCCAGTAGCTATCAGGCAGTCACAGATACGCAGTATTTT